This T cell receptor beta chain emerged from a study of blood T cell repertoires in COVID-19. Study-wide background: Nucleic acid was either cDNA or gDNA, and it came from T cells, B-cell-depleted T cells, or PBMCs.

Germline V lookup: CDR1 KGHSH, CDR2 LQKENI. V trimming: 3 bases; J trimming: 3 bases; junction bases outside the gene matches: 9. The CDR3 spans 16 residues. Data came from immunoSEQ multiplex PCR; TCRdb stores just in-frame clones and leaves some out. The data contain 100,000 to 120,000 clones, around four fifths of them seen just once; the ten biggest clones take up under 5%. This chain links TRBV18 with TRBJ2-7; TRBD1 matches 9 bases. Input material: peripheral blood. This sequence originates from a woman in her seventies with acute or convalescent COVID-19. The CDR3 spells CASSPTGGQGLYEQYF. CDR3 DNA: TGTGCCAGCTCACCCACAGGGGGCCAAGGACTCTACGAGCAGTACTTC.